A selection of T cell receptor beta chains follows, all from one sample in a study of blood T cells in healthy people across ages. TCRdb re-derived calls from the 5' RACE reads in MiXCR, one entry per CDR3 protein. There are fewer than 900,000 distinct CDR3 sequences in the sample; 36% occur only once, and approximately 12% lies in the top ten. Sample: blood. The receptor set was obtained from a man between 18 and 35 years old in good health. CDR3s leave out the opening cysteine and the closing phenylalanine or tryptophan. Clone size is not always given. Where it is, it says once, few, many or a class for expanded clones.

J	V	size	CDR3
TRBJ2-2	TRBV7-2	few	ASSRGPTPTGELF
TRBJ1-2	TRBV4-2	few	ASSQDLPGYGYT
TRBJ2-1	TRBV7-2	many	ASSLDSYEQF
TRBJ2-2	TRBV29-1	few	SVRGGSGELF
TRBJ2-5	TRBV7-2	many	ASSPRQSANQETQY
TRBJ1-4	TRBV27	.	ASSFARTNEKLF
TRBJ2-3	TRBV20-1	.	SAIRTGRASTDTQY
TRBJ1-1	TRBV12-3/TRBV12-4	few	ASLPGGGAAF
TRBJ2-7	TRBV20-1	few	SARSGGGRIYEQY
TRBJ1-2	TRBV4-1	.	ASSQDPRTGDWRGYT
TRBJ2-7	TRBV11-2	.	ASSLMGLGYEQY
TRBJ1-4	TRBV30	.	AWSVSGLVTNEKLF
TRBJ2-7	TRBV30	.	AWRGLGQGSDEQY
TRBJ1-5	TRBV12-3/TRBV12-4	few	ASSVRLNQPQH
.	TRBV12-3/TRBV12-4	once	ASSPASGDTGTQY
TRBJ1-1	TRBV12-3/TRBV12-4	.	ASTSDTWNAEAF
TRBJ1-6	TRBV27	few	ASSPRREDSPLH
TRBJ1-5	TRBV12-3/TRBV12-4	many	ASSFGGQRSNQPQH
TRBJ1-1	TRBV27	few	ASSPRQNTDAF
TRBJ2-7	TRBV2	.	ASRGSVYEQY
TRBJ2-3	TRBV7-2	many	ASSLVGLGGEDTQY
TRBJ2-1	TRBV10-3	.	AISYQNEQF
TRBJ2-1	TRBV14	.	ASLLRDRENEQF
.	TRBV7-2	.	ASSLDYNNEQY
TRBJ2-5	TRBV7-7	.	ASSLGRDGYLNEQY